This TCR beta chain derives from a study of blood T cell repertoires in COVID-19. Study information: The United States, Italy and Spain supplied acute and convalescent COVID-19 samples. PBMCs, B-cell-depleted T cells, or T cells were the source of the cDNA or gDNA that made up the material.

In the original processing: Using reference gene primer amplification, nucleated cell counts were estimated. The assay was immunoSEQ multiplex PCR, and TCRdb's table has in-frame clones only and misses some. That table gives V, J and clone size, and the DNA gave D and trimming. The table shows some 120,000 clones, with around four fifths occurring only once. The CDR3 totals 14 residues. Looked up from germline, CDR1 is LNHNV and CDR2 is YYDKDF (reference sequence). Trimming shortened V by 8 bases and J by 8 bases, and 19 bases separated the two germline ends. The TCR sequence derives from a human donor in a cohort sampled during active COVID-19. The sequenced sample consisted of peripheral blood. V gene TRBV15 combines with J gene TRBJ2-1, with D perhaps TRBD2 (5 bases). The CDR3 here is CATSEGGALDEQFF. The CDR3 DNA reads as TGTGCCACCTCTGAGGGCGGCGCCCTCGATGAGCAGTTCTTC.